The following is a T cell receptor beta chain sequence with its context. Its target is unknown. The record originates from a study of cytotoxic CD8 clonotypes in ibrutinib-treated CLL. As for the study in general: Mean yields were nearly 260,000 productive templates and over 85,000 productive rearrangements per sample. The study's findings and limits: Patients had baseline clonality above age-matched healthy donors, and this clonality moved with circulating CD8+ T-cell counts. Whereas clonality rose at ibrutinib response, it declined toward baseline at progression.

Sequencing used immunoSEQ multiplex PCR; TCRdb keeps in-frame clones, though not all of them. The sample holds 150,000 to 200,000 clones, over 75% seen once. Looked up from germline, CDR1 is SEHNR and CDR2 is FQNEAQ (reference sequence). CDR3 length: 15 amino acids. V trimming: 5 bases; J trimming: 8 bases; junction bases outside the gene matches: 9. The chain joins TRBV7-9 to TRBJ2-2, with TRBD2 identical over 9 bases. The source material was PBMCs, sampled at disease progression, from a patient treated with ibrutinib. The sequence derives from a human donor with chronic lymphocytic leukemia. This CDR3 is CASSLRREGQGELFF. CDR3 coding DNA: TGTGCCAGCAGCCTGCGGCGGGAGGGCCAGGGGGAGCTGTTTTTT.